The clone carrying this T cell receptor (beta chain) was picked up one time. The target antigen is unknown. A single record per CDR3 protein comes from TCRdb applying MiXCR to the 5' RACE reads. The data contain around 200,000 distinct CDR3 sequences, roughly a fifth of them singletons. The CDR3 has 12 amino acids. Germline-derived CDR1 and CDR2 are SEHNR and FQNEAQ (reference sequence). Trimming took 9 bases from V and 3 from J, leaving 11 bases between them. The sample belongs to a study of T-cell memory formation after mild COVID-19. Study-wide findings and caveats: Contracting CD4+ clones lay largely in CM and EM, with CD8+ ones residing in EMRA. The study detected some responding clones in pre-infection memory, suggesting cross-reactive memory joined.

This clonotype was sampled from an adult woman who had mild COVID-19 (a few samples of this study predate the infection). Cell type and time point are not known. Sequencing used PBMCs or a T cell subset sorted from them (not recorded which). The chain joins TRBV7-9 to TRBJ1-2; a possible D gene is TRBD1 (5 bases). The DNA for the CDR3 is TGTGCCAGTTCGGGGGATGACTATGGCTACACCTTC. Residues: CASSGDDYGYTF.